This TCR beta chain originates from a study of beta chain features in type 1 diabetes. Sorting of CD4+ naive, central memory, regulatory and stem cell-like memory cells was performed via CD45RO/CCR7/CD25/CD127/CD95/CD27. Sequenced material consisted of expressed TCRB transcripts (all of the isolated RNA was reverse transcribed). TCRdb's table, derived via immunoSEQ multiplex PCR, lists solely in-frame clones and lacks some. Among 620,000 or so clones, less than 20% were seen once, and the ten largest hold 0.07% to 0.095%. Trimming took off 6 bases at V and 1 base at J, with 9 bases between the two ends. The CDR3 contains 13 residues. CDR1 and CDR2 (germline): ENHRY, SYGVKD. Concerning this clone itself: Antigen specificity is unknown. Within the sample, other DNA sequences also encode this same CDR3.

Study-level points and caveats: HLA effects on TCRB rearrangement stayed unresolved here.

This receptor was identified in a man aged 18 to 30 in good health. The chain has TRBV10-3 and TRBJ1-1, with D possibly being TRBD1 (5 bases). Sequenced sample: naive CD4+ T cells from blood. The CDR3 region is CAISGTENTEAFF. The CDR3 DNA reads as TGTGCCATCAGCGGGACGGAGAACACTGAAGCTTTCTTT.